The 16 T cell receptor beta chains reported below all come from one sample, sequenced in a study of identical twins. TCRdb passed the 5' RACE reads through MiXCR, listing each CDR3 protein once. The data show some 1,700,000 distinct CDR3 sequences, about 31% seen once. Specimen: cord blood. The origin of the receptors is a newborn girl in good health.

This clonotype was seen a few times. The chain joins TRBV14 to TRBJ2-1; D is undetermined. The DNA end lines up better with TRBJ2-7; the J call may be wrong. Germline lookup yields CDR1 SGHDN and CDR2 FVKESK. CDR3 length: 13 residues. CDR3 DNA: TGTGCCAGCAGCCCCAACCCCTACAATGAGCAGTACTTC. This sequence encodes CASSPNPYNEQYF.

In this sample, this clonotype turned up a few times. The chain employs TRBV25-1 and TRBJ2-1, with TRBD2 matching over 7 bases. Trimming removed 1 base from V and 9 bases from J; junction bases left unmatched: 12. CDR1 is MGHDK, CDR2 SYGVNS, per germline. This CDR3 spans 16 amino acids. CDR3: CASSELYRTPGGEQFF. CDR3 nucleotide sequence: TGTGCCAGCAGTGAATTGTACAGGACACCGGGAGGTGAGCAGTTCTTC.

The V call is TRBV7-7, the J call TRBJ2-3, with D uncertain. Trimming pared 4 bases from V and 8 bases from J, leaving 10 bases between. From germline, CDR1 is SSHAT and CDR2 FNYEAQ (reference sequence). This CDR3 contains 12 residues. CDR3 sequence reads: CASSSSTGTQYF. The CDR3, as DNA: TGTGCCAGCAGCTCCTCGACTGGTACGCAGTATTTT. The variable domain in full, completed from reference TRBV7-7 and TRBJ2-3, reads GAGVSQSPRYKVTKRGQDVTLRCDPISSHATLYWYQQALGQGPEFLTYFNYEAQPDKSGLPSDRFSAERPEGSISTLTIQRTEQRDSAMYRCASSSSTGTQYFGPGTRLTVL.

Only a few counts were recorded for this clonotype. This chain uses TRBV29-1 with TRBJ1-6; D ambiguous. This CDR3 has 13 amino acids. V lost 5 bases and J 8 bases, leaving 13 bases between the germline ends. CDR1 SQVTM and CDR2 ANQGSEA come from the germline V gene. CDR3 residues: CSVRDTVDSPLHF. Written as DNA, the CDR3 is TGCAGCGTTCGAGACACCGTTGATTCACCCCTCCACTTT.

This clonotype was recorded a few times. The genes are TRBV6-1 and TRBJ2-7; D is undetermined. This CDR3 contains 13 residues. Germline V gene lookup returns CDR1 MNHNS and CDR2 SASEGT. V shed 6 bases and J shed 6 bases, with 15 bases lying between them. The CDR3 loop is CASSPLAYGEQYF. CDR3 coding DNA: TGTGCCAGCAGCCCACTCGCTTACGGCGAGCAGTACTTC.

This clonotype was seen only a few times. The chain uses TRBV21-1 and TRBJ2-1; the D segment call TRBD2 is taken from the table without a DNA check. TRBV21-1 is a pseudogene. This CDR3 is built from 19 residues. CDR3 bases: TGTGCCAGCAGTCCAGGCACTAGCGGGGGTCTCGGGCCCTACAATGAGCAGTTCTTC. It is translated as CASSPGTSGGLGPYNEQFF.

This clonotype was counted only a few times. The CDR3 protein is CAISGTPLEQFF. The CDR3 DNA sequence: TGTGCCATCAGTGGGACCCCATTGGAGCAGTTCTTC. The chain is built from TRBV10-3 and TRBJ2-1; no definite D call. Trimming took 4 bases from V and 10 from J, leaving 11 bases between them. CDR3 length equals 12 residues. Germline CDR1 reads ENHRY; CDR2 reads SYGVKD.

The chain joins TRBV11-2 to TRBJ2-2; TRBD1 might be the D (6 bases). Looked up from germline, CDR1 is SGHAT and CDR2 is FQNNGV. The CDR3 is 16 amino acids. Between the trimmed V and J ends, which lost 0 bases and 1 base, there was a span of 9 bases. The CDR3 sequence is CASSLDRGGNTGELFF. In nucleotides, the CDR3 is TGTGCCAGCAGCTTAGACAGGGGCGGGAACACCGGGGAGCTGTTTTTT. Full variable domain (remainder filled in from reference TRBV11-2 and TRBJ2-2): EAGVAQSPRYKIIEKRQSVAFWCNPISGHATLYWYQQILGQGPKLLIQFQNNGVVDDSQLPKDRFSAERLKGVDSTLKIQPAKLEDSAVYLCASSLDRGGNTGELFFGEGSRLTVL.

The rearrangement uses TRBV27 and TRBJ2-3; 11 bases are a match to TRBD2. The CDR3 covers 16 residues. Germline CDR1 and CDR2: MNHEY and SMNVEV (reference sequence). Trimming at V came to 3 bases and at J to 4 bases, leaving 6 bases not matched to a gene. The CDR3 is CASSFPSGRSPDTQYF. The DNA of the CDR3 is TGTGCCAGCAGTTTCCCTAGCGGGAGGTCACCAGATACGCAGTATTTT.

This clonotype was found many times. The gene calls are TRBV28 and TRBJ1-6; unclear D gene. CDR3 size: 16 residues. V lost 5 bases, J lost 0 bases, and 11 bases lay in between. Germline V gene data show CDR1 as MDHEN and CDR2 as SYDVKM. As DNA, the CDR3 is TGTGCCAGCAGTCCCACCGGCAGCTCCTATAATTCACCCCTCCACTTT. Residues: CASSPTGSSYNSPLHF. Using reference TRBV28 and TRBJ1-6 for the parts outside the CDR3, the full variable domain is DVKVTQSSRYLVKRTGEKVFLECVQDMDHENMFWYRQDPGLGLRLIYFSYDVKMKEKGDIPEGYSVSREKKERFSLILESASTNQTSMYLCASSPTGSSYNSPLHFGNGTRLTVT.

The chain combines TRBV29-1 with TRBJ2-7; TRBD2 aligns across 13 bases. Germline-derived CDR1 and CDR2 are SQVTM and ANQGSEA. CDR3 length: 17 amino acids. The J segment lost 7 bases and the V segment lost 3 bases, leaving 15 bases of the junction unmatched. CDR3 residues: CSVDGLAGAVSYNEQYF. The CDR3 region has the DNA TGCAGCGTTGATGGACTAGCGGGAGCCGTCTCCTACAATGAGCAGTACTTC.

This clonotype has only a few counts. CDR3 loop: CASSSLTSGRDTDTQYF. Here the CDR3 DNA reads TGTGCCAGCAGCTCCCTTACCAGCGGGAGGGATACAGATACGCAGTATTTT. The chain carries TRBV7-2 and TRBJ2-3; 10 positions match TRBD2. This CDR3 contains 17 residues. Germline-derived CDR1 and CDR2 are SGHTA and FQGNSA. Trimming at V came to 4 bases and at J to 3 bases, leaving 10 bases not matched to a gene.

There are a few counts of this clonotype. The chain is built from TRBV5-1 and TRBJ2-1; 10 positions agree with TRBD2. CDR3 length equals 16 residues. With 4 bases clipped from V and 4 bases from J, the junction kept 8 bases outside the gene matches. Germline V gene sequence: CDR1 SGHRS, CDR2 YFSETQ. The CDR3 DNA is TGCGCCAGCAGCCTGACTAGCGGGCCCCTTTACAATGAGCAGTTCTTC. This translates into CASSLTSGPLYNEQFF.

CDR3 amino acids: CASSRGGFLSYEQYF. CDR3 DNA sequence: TGCGCCAGCAGCCGGGGGGGATTCCTCTCCTACGAGCAGTACTTC. This chain connects TRBV5-1 to TRBJ2-7; 8 bases align to TRBD2. Germline loops: CDR1 SGHRS, CDR2 YFSETQ. Germline trimming cut 4 bases from V and 0 bases from J; bases unmatched to any gene: 6. The CDR3 length is 15 residues.

Worth noting for this clonotype: This could be a read error, since a much larger clone is one nucleotide away. The J gene is TRBJ2-7, the V gene TRBV14; D is undetermined. CDR1 is SGHDN and CDR2 is FVKESK in the germline V gene. This CDR3 has 23 residues. Trimming stripped 3 bases from V and 3 bases from J, with 39 bases between. The CDR3 coding sequence is TGTGCCAGCAGCCACATGGGGTGGACCGATGGCGGACGAATACCCTTCCTGGACTACGAGCAGTACTTC. Amino acids: CASSHMGWTDGGRIPFLDYEQYF.

This clonotype was counted only a few times. This chain joins TRBV20-1 and TRBJ2-7; the D gene is possibly TRBD2 (5 bases). Trimming left V 3 bases short and J 4 bases short, with 13 bases between. The CDR3 runs to 13 residues. Germline lookup yields CDR1 DFQATT and CDR2 SNEGSKA (reference sequence). The DNA of the CDR3 is TGCAGTGCTAGGGGTCCACCGGGGTACGAGCAGTACTTC. This sequence encodes CSARGPPGYEQYF.